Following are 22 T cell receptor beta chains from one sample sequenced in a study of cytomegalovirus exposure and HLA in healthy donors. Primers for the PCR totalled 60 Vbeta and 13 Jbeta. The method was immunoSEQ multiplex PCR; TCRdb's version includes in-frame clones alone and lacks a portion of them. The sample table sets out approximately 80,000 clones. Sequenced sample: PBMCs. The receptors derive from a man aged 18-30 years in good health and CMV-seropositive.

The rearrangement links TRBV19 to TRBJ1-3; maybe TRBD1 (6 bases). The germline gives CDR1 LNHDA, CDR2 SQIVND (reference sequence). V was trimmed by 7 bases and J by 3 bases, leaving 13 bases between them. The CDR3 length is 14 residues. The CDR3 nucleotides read TGTGCCAGTATGCGGGGGGCGGTTGGAAACACCATATATTTT. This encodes CASMRGAVGNTIYF. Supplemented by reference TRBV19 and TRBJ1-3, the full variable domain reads DGGITQSPKYLFRKEGQNVTLSCEQNLNHDAMYWYRQDPGQGLRLIYYSQIVNDFQKGDIAEGYSVSREKKESFPLTVTSAQKNPTAFYLCASMRGAVGNTIYFGEGSWLTVV.

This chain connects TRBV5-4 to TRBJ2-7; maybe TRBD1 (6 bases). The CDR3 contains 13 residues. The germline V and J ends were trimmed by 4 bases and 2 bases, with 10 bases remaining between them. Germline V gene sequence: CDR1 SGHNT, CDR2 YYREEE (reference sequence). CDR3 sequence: CASSQGPPYEQYF. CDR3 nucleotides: TGTGCCAGCAGCCAGGGGCCCCCCTACGAGCAGTACTTC.

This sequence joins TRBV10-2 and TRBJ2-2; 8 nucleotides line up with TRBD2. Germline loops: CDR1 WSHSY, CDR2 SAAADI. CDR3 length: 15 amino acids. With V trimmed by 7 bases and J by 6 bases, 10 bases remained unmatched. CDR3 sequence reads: CASIIFGGGPGELFF. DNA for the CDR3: TGCGCCAGCATTATCTTCGGGGGGGGCCCCGGGGAGCTGTTTTTT.

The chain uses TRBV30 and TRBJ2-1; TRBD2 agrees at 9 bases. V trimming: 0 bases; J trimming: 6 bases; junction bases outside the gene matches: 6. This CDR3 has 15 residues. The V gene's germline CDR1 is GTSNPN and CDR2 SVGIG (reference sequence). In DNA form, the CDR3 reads TGTGCCTGGAGTGTAACGCTAGCGGGGTTCAATGAGCAGTTCTTC. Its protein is CAWSVTLAGFNEQFF.

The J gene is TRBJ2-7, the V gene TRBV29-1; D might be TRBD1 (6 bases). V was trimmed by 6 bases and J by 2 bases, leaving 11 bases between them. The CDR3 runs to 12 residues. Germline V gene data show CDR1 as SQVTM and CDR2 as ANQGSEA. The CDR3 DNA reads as TGCAGCGTCACACAGGGCCCCTACGAGCAGTACTTC. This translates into CSVTQGPYEQYF.

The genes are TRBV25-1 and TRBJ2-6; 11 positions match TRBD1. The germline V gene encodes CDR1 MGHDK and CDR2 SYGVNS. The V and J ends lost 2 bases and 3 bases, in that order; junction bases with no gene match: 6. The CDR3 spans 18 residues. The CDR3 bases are TGTGCCAGCAGTGAAAGGACAGGGGGCGCGATTGGGGCCAACGTCCTGACTTTC. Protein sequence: CASSERTGGAIGANVLTF.

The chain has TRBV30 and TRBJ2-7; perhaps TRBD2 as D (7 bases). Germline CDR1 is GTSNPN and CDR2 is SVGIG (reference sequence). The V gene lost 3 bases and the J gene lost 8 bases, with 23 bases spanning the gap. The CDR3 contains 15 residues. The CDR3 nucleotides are TGTGCCTGGAGCCCGGGGGGACAAATTTCTACGAAGCAGTACTTC. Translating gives CAWSPGGQISTKQYF.

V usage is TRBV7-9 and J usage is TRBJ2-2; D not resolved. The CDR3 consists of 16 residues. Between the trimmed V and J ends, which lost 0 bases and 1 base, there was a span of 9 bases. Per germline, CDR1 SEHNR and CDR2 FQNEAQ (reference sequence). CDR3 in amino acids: CASSLAFTRNTGELFF. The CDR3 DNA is TGTGCCAGCAGCTTAGCGTTTACCAGGAACACCGGGGAGCTGTTTTTT.

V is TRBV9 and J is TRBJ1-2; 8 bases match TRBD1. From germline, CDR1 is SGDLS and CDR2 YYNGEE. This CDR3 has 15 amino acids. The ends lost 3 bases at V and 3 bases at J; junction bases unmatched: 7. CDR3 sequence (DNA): TGTGCCAGCAGCGAGGGCGGACAGGGCGACTATGGCTACACCTTC. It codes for CASSEGGQGDYGYTF.

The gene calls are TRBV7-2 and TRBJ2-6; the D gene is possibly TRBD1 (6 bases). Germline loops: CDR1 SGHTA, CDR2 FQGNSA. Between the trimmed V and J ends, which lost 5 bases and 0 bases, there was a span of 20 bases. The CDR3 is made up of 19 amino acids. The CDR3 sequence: CASSQRPTGTNSGANVLTF. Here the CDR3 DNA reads TGTGCCAGCAGCCAACGACCGACAGGAACTAACTCTGGGGCCAACGTCCTGACTTTC.

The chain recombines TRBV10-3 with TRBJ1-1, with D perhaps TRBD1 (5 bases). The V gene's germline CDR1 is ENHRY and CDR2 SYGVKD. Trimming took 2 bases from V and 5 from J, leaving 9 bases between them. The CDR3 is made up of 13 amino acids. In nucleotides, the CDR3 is TGTGCCATCAGTGAGGAGCGGGGGACTGAAGCTTTCTTT. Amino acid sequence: CAISEERGTEAFF.

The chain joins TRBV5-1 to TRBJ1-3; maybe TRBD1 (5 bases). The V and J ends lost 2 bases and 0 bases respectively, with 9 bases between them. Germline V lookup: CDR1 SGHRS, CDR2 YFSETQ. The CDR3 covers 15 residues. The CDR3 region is CASSLGESSGNTIYF. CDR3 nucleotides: TGCGCCAGCAGCTTAGGGGAAAGCTCTGGAAACACCATATATTTT.

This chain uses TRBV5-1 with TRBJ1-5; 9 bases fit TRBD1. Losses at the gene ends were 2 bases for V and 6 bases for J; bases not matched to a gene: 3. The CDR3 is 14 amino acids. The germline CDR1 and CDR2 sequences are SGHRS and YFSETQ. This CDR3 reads CASSLDRGSQPQHF. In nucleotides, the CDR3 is TGCGCCAGCAGCTTAGACAGGGGGAGTCAGCCCCAGCATTTT.

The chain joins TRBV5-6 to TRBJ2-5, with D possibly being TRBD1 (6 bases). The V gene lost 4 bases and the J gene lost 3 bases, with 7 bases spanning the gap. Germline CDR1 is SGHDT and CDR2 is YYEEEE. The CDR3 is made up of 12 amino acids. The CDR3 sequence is CASSRQEETQYF. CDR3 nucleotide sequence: TGTGCCAGCAGCCGACAGGAAGAGACCCAGTACTTC.

Written as DNA, the CDR3 is TGTGCCAGCAGCTCATCGCTAGCGAGTGAGCAGTTCTTC. Its protein product is CASSSSLASEQFF. This rearrangement joins TRBV7-9 to TRBJ2-1; D perhaps matches TRBD2 (6 bases). V dropped 4 bases and J dropped 9 bases, with 13 bases sitting between them. This CDR3 is 13 amino acids long. Germline CDR1 and CDR2: SEHNR and FQNEAQ (reference sequence).

DNA for the CDR3: TGCGCCAGCAGCCAAGATGGGACTAGCGGGGCCGTAGATACGCAGTATTTT. It is translated as CASSQDGTSGAVDTQYF. The V gene is TRBV4-1, the J gene TRBJ2-3, with 13 bases that match TRBD2. Per the germline V gene, CDR1 is MGHRA and CDR2 is YSYEKL. The CDR3 spans 17 residues. After removal of 0 bases from V and 5 bases from J, the junction contained 5 bases not matched to a gene.

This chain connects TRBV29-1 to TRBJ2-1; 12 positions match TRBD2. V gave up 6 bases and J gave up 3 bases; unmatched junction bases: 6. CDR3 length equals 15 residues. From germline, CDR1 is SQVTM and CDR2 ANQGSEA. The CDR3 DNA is TGCAGCGTAGTGACTAGCGGGGGCAGCTACAATGAGCAGTTCTTC. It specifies CSVVTSGGSYNEQFF.

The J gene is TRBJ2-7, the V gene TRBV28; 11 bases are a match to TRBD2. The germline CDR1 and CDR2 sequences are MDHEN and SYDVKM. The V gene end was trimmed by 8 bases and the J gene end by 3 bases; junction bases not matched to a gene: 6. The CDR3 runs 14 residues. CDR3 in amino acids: CASRVAGGIYEQYF. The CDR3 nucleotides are TGTGCCAGCCGGGTAGCGGGAGGGATCTACGAGCAGTACTTC.

CDR3 DNA: TGTGCCTGGACTGAGGGAAACTCTGGAAACACCATATATTTT. This sequence encodes CAWTEGNSGNTIYF. The chain joins TRBV30 to TRBJ1-3; D is unclear. The V gene's germline CDR1 is GTSNPN and CDR2 SVGIG (reference sequence). Between the trimmed V and J ends, which lost 4 bases and 0 bases, there was a span of 10 bases. The CDR3 is 14 residues long.

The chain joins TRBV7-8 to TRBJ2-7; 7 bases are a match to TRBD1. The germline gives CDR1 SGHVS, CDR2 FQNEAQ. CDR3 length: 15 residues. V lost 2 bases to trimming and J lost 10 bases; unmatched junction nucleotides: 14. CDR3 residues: CASSLRRQGPAKQYF. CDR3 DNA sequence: TGTGCCAGCAGCTTAAGAAGACAGGGCCCCGCAAAACAGTACTTC.

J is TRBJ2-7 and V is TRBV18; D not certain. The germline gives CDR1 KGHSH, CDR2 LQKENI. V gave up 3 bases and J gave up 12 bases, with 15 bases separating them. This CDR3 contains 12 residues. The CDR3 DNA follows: TGTGCCAGCTCACCGGGCATCCTCGATCCGTACTTC. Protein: CASSPGILDPYF.

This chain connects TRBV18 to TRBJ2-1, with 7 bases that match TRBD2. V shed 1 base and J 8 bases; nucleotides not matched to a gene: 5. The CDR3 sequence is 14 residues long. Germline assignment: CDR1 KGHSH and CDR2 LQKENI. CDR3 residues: CASSPQARGDEQFF. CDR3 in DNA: TGTGCCAGCTCACCACAAGCTCGGGGGGATGAGCAGTTCTTC.